This TCR beta chain was recovered during a study of T cell responses to AZD1222 COVID-19 vaccine. Sequencing was performed with immunoSEQ multiplex PCR; in TCRdb, only in-frame clones are kept and a portion is missing. The sample lists under 100,000 clones, over 85% occurring once. The V gene's germline CDR1 is SGHTA and CDR2 FQGTGA. CDR3 length equals 14 residues. The junction had 7 bases not matched to a gene; V was cut back by 7 bases and J by 3 bases. The sample here was peripheral blood, taken 28 days after the second AZD1222 dose. The chain uses TRBV7-3 and TRBJ2-3; TRBD1 agrees at 7 bases. The source is an adult who received the AZD1222 COVID-19 vaccine. This CDR3 is CASTSTGFTDTQYF. The CDR3, as DNA: TGTGCCAGCACATCGACAGGGTTTACAGATACGCAGTATTTT.